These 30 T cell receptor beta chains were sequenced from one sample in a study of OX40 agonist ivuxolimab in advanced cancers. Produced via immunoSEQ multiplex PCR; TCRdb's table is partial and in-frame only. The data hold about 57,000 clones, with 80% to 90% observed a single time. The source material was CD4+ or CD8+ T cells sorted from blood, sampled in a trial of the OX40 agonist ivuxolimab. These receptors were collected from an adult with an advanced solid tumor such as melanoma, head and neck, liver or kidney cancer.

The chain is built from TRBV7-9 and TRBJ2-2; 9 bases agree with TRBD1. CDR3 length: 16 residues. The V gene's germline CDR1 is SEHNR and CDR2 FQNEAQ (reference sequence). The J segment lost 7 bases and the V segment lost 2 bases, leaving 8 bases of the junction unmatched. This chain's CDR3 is CASSLPGTGRNGELFF. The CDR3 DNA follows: TGTGCCAGCAGCTTACCAGGGACAGGGAGAAACGGGGAGCTGTTTTTT. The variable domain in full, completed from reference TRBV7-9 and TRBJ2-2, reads DTGVSQNPRHKITKRGQNVTFRCDPISEHNRLYWYRQTLGQGPEFLTYFQNEAQLEKSRLLSDRFSAERPKGSFSTLEIQRTEQGDSAMYLCASSLPGTGRNGELFFGEGSRLTVL.

The CDR3 is CASSQQGYEQYF. In DNA, the CDR3 is TGCGCCAGCAGCCAGCAGGGTTACGAGCAGTACTTC. This sequence joins TRBV5-1 and TRBJ2-7; possible D gene TRBD1, 5 bases. Germline V gene data show CDR1 as SGHRS and CDR2 as YFSETQ. The CDR3 has 12 amino acids. V was shortened by 4 bases and J by 4 bases, with 9 bases between the two germline ends.

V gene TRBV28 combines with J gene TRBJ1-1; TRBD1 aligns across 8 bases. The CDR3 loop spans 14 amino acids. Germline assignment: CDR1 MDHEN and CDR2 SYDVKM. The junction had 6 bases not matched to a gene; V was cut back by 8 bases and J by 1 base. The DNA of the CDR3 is TGTGCCAGCGGACAGGGTACCTCGAACACTGAAGCTTTCTTT. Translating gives CASGQGTSNTEAFF.

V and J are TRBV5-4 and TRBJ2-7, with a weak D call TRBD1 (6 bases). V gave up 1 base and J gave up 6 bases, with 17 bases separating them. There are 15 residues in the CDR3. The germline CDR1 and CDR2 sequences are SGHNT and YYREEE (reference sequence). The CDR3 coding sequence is TGTGCCAGCAGCTTGCTGGCTGAGGGGGTGGGCGAGCAGTACTTC. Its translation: CASSLLAEGVGEQYF.

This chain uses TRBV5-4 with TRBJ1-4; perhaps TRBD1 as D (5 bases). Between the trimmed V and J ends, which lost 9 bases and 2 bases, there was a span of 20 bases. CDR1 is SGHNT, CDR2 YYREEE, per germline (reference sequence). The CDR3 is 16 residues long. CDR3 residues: CATKNSWGSTNEKLFF. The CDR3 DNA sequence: TGTGCCACAAAAAATTCATGGGGGTCGACTAATGAAAAACTGTTTTTT.

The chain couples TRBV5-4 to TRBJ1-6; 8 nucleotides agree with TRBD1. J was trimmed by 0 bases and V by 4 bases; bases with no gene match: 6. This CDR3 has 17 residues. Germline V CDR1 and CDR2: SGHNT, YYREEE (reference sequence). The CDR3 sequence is CASSLGQGISYNSPLHF. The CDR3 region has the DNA TGTGCCAGCAGCCTAGGACAGGGAATCTCCTATAATTCACCCCTCCACTTT. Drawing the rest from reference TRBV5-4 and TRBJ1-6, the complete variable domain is ETGVTQSPTHLIKTRGQQVTLRCSSQSGHNTVSWYQQALGQGPQFIFQYYREEENGRGNFPPRFSGLQFPNYSSELNVNALELDDSALYLCASSLGQGISYNSPLHFGNGTRLTVT.

The CDR3 region has the DNA TGTGCCAGCAGCTCAGTGGAAAGGACTGAAGCTTTCTTT. Protein: CASSSVERTEAFF. The V call is TRBV28, the J call TRBJ1-1; D remains unclear. There are 13 residues in the CDR3. Germline CDR1 reads MDHEN; CDR2 reads SYDVKM. V lost 6 bases to trimming and J lost 5 bases, with 13 bases between them.

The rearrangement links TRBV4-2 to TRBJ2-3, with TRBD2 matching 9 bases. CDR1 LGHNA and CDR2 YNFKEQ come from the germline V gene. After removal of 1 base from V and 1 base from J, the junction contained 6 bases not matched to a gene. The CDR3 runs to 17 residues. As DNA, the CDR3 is TGTGCCAGCAGCCAAGCCCTTAGCGGGAGAGGCACAGATACGCAGTATTTT. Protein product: CASSQALSGRGTDTQYF.

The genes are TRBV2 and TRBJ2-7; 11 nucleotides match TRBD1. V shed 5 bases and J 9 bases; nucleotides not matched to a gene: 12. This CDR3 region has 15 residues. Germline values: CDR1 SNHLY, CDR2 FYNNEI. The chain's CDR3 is CASSSLGGQGVGQYF. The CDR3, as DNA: TGTGCCAGCAGTAGTTTGGGGGGACAGGGGGTAGGGCAGTACTTC. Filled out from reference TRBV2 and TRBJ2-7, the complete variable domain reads EPEVTQTPSHQVTQMGQEVILRCVPISNHLYFYWYRQILGQKVEFLVSFYNNEISEKSEIFDDQFSVERPDGSNFTLKIRSTKLEDSAMYFCASSSLGGQGVGQYFGPGTRLTVT.

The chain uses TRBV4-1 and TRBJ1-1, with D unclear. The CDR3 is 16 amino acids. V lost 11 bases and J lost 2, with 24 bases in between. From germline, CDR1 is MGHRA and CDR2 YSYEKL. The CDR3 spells CAAGVPQSPLNTEAFF. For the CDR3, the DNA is TGCGCCGCCGGGGTCCCCCAGAGTCCACTAAACACTGAAGCTTTCTTT.

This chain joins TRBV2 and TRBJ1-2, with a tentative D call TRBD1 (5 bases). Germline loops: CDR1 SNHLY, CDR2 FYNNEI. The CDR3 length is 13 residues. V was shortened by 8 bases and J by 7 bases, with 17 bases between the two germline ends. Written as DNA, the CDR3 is TGTGCCAGCTCTTGGGGCGAGGTGTCTGGCTACACCTTC. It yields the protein CASSWGEVSGYTF. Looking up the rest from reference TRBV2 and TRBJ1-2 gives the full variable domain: EPEVTQTPSHQVTQMGQEVILRCVPISNHLYFYWYRQILGQKVEFLVSFYNNEISEKSEIFDDQFSVERPDGSNFTLKIRSTKLEDSAMYFCASSWGEVSGYTFGSGTRLTVV.

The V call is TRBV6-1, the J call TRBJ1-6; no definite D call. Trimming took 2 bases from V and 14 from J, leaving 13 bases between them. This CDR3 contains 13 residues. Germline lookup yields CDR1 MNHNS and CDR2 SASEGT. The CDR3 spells CASSEQSSGTLHF. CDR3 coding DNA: TGTGCCAGCAGTGAACAGTCTTCGGGGACCCTCCACTTT.

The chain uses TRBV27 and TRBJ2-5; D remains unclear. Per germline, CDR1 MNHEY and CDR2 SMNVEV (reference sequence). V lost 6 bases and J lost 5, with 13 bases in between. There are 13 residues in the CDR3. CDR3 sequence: CASRPGVRETQYF. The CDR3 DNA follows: TGTGCCAGCAGACCTGGAGTCCGCGAGACCCAGTACTTC.

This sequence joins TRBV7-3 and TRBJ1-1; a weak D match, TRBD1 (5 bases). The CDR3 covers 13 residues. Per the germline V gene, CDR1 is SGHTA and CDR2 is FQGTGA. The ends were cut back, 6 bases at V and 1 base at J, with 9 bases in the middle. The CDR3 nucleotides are TGTGCCAGCAGTCCACAGGAGAACACTGAAGCTTTCTTT. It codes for CASSPQENTEAFF.

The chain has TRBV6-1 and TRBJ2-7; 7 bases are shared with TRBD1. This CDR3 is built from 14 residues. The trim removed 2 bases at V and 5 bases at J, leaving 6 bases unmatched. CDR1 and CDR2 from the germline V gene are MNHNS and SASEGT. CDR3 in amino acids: CASSELGDSHEQYF. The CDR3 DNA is TGTGCCAGCAGTGAACTGGGGGACAGCCACGAGCAGTACTTC.

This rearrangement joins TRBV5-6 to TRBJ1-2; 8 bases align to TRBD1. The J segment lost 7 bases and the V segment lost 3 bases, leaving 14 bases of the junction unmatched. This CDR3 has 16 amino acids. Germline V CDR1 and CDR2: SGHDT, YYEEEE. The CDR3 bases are TGTGCCAGCAGCTGGGGACAGGAGGATCGGGTGGGTGGCTACACCTTC. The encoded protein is CASSWGQEDRVGGYTF.

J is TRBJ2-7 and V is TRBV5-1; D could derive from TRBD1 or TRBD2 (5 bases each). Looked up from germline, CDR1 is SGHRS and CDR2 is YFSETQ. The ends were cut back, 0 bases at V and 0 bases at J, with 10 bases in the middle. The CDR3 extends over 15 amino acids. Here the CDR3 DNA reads TGCGCCAGCAGCTTGGGGGGGTACAGCTCCTACGAGCAGTACTTC. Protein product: CASSLGGYSSYEQYF.

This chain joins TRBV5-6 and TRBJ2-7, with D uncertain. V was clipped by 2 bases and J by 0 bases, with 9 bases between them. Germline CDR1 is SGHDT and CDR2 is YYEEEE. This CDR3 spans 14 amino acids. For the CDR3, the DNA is TGTGCCAGCAGCTTCGATCGGACCTCCTACGAGCAGTACTTC. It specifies CASSFDRTSYEQYF.

The CDR3 loop is CASSPRGNTIYF. DNA for the CDR3: TGTGCCAGCAGCCCCAGGGGAAACACCATATATTTT. The V call is TRBV7-2, the J call TRBJ1-3, with D hard to call. V lost 5 bases to trimming and J lost 4 bases, with 6 bases between them. Germline V gives CDR1 SGHTA, CDR2 FQGNSA. The CDR3 sequence is 12 residues long.

CDR3 DNA sequence: TGCGCCAGCAGCTTCACTGGCAGGGTTGAGGTCGCTAATGAAAAACTGTTTTTT. Protein sequence: CASSFTGRVEVANEKLFF. This rearrangement joins TRBV5-1 to TRBJ1-4, with a tentative D call TRBD1 (5 bases). This CDR3 contains 18 residues. Germline CDR1 is SGHRS and CDR2 is YFSETQ. The germline V and J ends were trimmed by 2 bases and 3 bases, with 20 bases remaining between them.

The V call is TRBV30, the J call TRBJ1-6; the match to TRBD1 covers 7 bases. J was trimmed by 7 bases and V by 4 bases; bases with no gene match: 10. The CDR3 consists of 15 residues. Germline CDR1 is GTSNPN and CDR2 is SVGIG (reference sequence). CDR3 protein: CAWTLRQGGNSPLHF. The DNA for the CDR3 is TGTGCCTGGACCCTTAGACAGGGCGGGAATTCACCCCTCCACTTT.

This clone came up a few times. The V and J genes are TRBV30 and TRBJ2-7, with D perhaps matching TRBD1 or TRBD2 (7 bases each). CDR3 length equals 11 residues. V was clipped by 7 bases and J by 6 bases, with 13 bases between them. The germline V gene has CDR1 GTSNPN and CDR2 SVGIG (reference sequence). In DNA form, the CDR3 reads TGTGCCTTAGGGAGGGGGCTCGAGCAGTACTTC. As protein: CALGRGLEQYF. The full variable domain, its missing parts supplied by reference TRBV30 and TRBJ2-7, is SQTIHQWPATLVQPVGSPLSLECTVEGTSNPNLYWYRQAAGRGLQLLFYSVGIGQISSEVPQNLSASRPQDRQFILSSKKLLLSDSGFYLCALGRGLEQYFGPGTRLTVT.

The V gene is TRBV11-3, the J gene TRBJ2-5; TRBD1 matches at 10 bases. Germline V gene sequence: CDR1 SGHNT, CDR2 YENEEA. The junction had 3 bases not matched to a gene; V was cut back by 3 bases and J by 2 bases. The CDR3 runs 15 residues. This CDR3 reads CASSLGQGFQETQYF. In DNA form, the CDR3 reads TGTGCCAGCAGCTTGGGACAGGGGTTTCAAGAGACCCAGTACTTC.

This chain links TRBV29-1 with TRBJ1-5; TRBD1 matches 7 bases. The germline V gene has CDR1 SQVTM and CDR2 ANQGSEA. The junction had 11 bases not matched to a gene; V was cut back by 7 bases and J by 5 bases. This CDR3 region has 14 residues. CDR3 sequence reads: CSASTGARDQPQHF. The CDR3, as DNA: TGCAGCGCCAGTACAGGGGCGCGGGATCAGCCCCAGCATTTT.

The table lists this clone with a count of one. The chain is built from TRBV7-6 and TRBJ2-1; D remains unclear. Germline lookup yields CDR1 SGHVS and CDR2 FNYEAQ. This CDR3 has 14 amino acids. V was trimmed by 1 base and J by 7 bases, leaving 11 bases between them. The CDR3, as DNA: TGTGCCAGCAGCTTAGAACACGGGCCAAATGAGCAGTTCTTC. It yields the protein CASSLEHGPNEQFF.

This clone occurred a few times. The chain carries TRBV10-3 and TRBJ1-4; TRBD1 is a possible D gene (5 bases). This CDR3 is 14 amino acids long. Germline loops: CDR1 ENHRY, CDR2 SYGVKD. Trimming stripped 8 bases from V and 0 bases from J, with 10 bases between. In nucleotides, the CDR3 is TGTGCCATCCGACAGACTGCAACTAATGAAAAACTGTTTTTT. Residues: CAIRQTATNEKLFF.

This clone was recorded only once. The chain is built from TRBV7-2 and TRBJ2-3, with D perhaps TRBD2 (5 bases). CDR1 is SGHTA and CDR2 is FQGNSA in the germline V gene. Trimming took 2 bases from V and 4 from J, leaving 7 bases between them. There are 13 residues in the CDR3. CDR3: CASSLNGADTQYF. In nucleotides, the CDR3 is TGTGCCAGCAGCTTAAACGGGGCAGATACGCAGTATTTT.

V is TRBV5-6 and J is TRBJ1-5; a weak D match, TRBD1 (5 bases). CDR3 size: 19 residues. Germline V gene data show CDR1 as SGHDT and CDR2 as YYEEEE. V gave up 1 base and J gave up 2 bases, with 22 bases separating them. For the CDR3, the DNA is TGTGCCAGCAGCTTGATAGCGGGGACGGGGGTAGGGGGCAATCAGCCCCAGCATTTT. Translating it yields CASSLIAGTGVGGNQPQHF.

The CDR3 DNA is TGCAGCGTTGAGGTCGGGGGCGGGCTCTCCTACAATGAGCAGTTCTTC. It yields the protein CSVEVGGGLSYNEQFF. The J gene is TRBJ2-1, the V gene TRBV29-1; D possibly uses TRBD1 or TRBD2 (6 bases each). Germline CDR1 is SQVTM and CDR2 is ANQGSEA. This CDR3 region has 16 residues. Trimming shortened V by 3 bases and J by 0 bases, and 15 bases separated the two germline ends.

CDR3 protein: CASSSNNDRAGGYTF. CDR3 in DNA: TGTGCCAGCAGCTCAAACAACGACAGGGCTGGTGGCTACACCTTC. This sequence joins TRBV7-9 and TRBJ1-2, with 7 bases fitting TRBD1. Germline values: CDR1 SEHNR, CDR2 FQNEAQ (reference sequence). V lost 4 bases and J lost 7; bases outside the gene matches: 12. This CDR3 is 15 amino acids long. Filled out from reference TRBV7-9 and TRBJ1-2, the complete variable domain reads DTGVSQNPRHKITKRGQNVTFRCDPISEHNRLYWYRQTLGQGPEFLTYFQNEAQLEKSRLLSDRFSAERPKGSFSTLEIQRTEQGDSAMYLCASSSNNDRAGGYTFGSGTRLTVV.